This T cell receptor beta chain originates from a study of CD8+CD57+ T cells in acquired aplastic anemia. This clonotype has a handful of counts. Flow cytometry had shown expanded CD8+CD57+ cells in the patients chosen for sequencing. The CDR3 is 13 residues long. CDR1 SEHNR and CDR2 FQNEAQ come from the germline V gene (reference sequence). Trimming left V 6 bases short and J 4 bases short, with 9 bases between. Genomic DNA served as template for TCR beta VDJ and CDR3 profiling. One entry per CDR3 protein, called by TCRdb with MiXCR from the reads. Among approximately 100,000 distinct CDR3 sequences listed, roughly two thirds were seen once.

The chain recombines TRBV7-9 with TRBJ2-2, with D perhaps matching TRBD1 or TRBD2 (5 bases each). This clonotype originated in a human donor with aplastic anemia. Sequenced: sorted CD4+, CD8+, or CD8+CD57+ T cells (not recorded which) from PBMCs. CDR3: CASRDGTTGELFF. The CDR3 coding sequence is TGTGCCAGCAGAGACGGGACCACCGGGGAGCTGTTTTTT.